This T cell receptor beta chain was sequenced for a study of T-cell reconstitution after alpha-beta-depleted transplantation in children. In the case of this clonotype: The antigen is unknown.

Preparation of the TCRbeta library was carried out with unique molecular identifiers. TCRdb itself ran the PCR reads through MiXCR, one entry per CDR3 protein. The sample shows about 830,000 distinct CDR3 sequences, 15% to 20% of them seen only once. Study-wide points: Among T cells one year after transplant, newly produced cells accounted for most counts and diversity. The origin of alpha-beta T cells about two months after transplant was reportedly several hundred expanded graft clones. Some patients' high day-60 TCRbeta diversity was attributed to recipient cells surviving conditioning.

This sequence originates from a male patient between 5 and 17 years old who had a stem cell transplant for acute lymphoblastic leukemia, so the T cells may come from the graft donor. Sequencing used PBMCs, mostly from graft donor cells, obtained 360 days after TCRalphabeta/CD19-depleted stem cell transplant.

CDR3 nucleotide sequence: TGTGCCAGCAGCTCAAGGGCCTCCCCTTACAATGAGCAGTTCTTC. Its translation: CASSSRASPYNEQFF. The rearrangement links TRBV12-3 or TRBV12-4 to TRBJ2-1; D is unresolved. V was clipped by 6 bases and J by 4 bases, with 16 bases between them. The CDR3 totals 15 residues.